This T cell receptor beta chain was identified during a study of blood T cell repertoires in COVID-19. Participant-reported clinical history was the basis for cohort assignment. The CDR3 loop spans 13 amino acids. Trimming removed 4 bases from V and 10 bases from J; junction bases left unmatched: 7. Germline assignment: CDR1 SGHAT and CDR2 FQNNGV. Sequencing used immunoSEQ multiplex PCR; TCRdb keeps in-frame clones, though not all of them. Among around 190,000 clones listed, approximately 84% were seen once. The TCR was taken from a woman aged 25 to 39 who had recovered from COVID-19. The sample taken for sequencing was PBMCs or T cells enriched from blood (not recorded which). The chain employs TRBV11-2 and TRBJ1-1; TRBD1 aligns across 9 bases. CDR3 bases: TGTGCCAGCAGCTCCCGGGACAGGGTGTCAGCTTTCTTT. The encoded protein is CASSSRDRVSAFF.